The 7 T cell receptor beta chains below were found in one sample sequenced in a study of blood T cells in healthy people across ages (dated by TCRdb to 2013 to 2016). The library was built by means of 5' RACE. The sequencer listed for this sample is Illumina HiSeq 2500. A second PCR of about 7 to 12 cycles was run with a J-beta primer mix and a sample-barcoded 5' primer. TCRdb reran the public reads through fastp at Q25 and MiXCR, keeping productive beta chains. Each entry merges the rows of one CDR3 protein and shows their most common DNA and genes. The sample table lists about a million distinct CDR3 sequences, 45% to 60% of them with a count of one. The ten largest account for about a fifth of the sample. Sequenced material: blood. The receptors were sampled from a woman aged 55-69 years in good health.

V gene TRBV7-9 combines with J gene TRBJ2-5; D unclear. The CDR3 is made up of 14 amino acids. Germline CDR1 reads SEHNR; CDR2 reads FQNEAQ (reference sequence). The V and J ends lost 10 bases and 1 base respectively, with 16 bases between them. For the CDR3, the DNA is TGTGCCACCACACCCCAAGCCCTCCAAGAGACCCAGTACTTC. Amino acid sequence: CATTPQALQETQYF.

The V and J genes are TRBV12-3 or TRBV12-4 and TRBJ2-3; TRBD1 matches 11 bases. The V and J ends lost 8 bases and 6 bases, in that order; junction bases with no gene match: 10. The CDR3 consists of 15 residues. CDR3 region: CASGPGQGVGDTQYF. In DNA form, the CDR3 reads TGTGCCAGCGGACCGGGACAGGGGGTGGGTGATACGCAGTATTTT.

This clonotype has a handful of counts. This chain links TRBV6-6 with TRBJ2-6; 7 nucleotides agree with TRBD1. Germline-derived CDR1 and CDR2 are MNHNY and SVGAGI (reference sequence). The junction had 6 bases not matched to a gene; V was cut back by 7 bases and J by 6 bases. This CDR3 comprises 14 residues. This CDR3 reads CASIDRASANVLTF. The DNA for the CDR3 is TGTGCCAGCATCGACAGGGCTTCGGCCAACGTCCTGACTTTC.

The V call is TRBV6-1, the J call TRBJ2-6; D not certain. This CDR3 contains 13 residues. The V end lost 7 bases, the J end lost 3 bases, and 7 bases lay between the germline ends. Germline V gives CDR1 MNHNS, CDR2 SASEGT. In DNA form, the CDR3 reads TGTGCCAGCATAAGATTTGGGGCCAACGTCCTGACTTTC. This translates into CASIRFGANVLTF.

This clonotype has a handful of counts. This chain uses TRBV2 with TRBJ2-3, with 7 bases fitting TRBD1. CDR1 is SNHLY and CDR2 is FYNNEI in the germline V gene. Trimming took 6 bases from V and 8 from J; bases not matched to a gene: 8. The CDR3 loop spans 13 amino acids. Written as DNA, the CDR3 is TGTGCCAGCAGGAACAGGGGCTCGGGTACGCAGTATTTT. This translates into CASRNRGSGTQYF.

The chain links TRBV20-1 to TRBJ2-7; unclear D gene. There are 14 residues in the CDR3. Germline assignment: CDR1 DFQATT and CDR2 SNEGSKA (reference sequence). Trimming cost V 3 bases and J 0 bases, with 12 bases left between them. The CDR3 is CSASLDGYSYEQYF. DNA for the CDR3: TGCAGTGCTAGCCTGGACGGGTACTCCTACGAGCAGTACTTC.

The genes are TRBV25-1 and TRBJ1-3; D gene ambiguous. Trimming removed 1 base from V and 10 bases from J, with 14 bases in between. This CDR3 contains 14 residues. Germline CDR1 reads MGHDK; CDR2 reads SYGVNS. The CDR3 DNA is TGTGCCAGCAGTGAATCCCGGGATCCGGGTACCATATATTTT. Translating gives CASSESRDPGTIYF.